The sequence of this TCR beta chain was determined in a study of shared clonotypes between healthy human individuals. Study-wide background: The study used three CD4 naive, three CD4 memory, two CD8 naive and one CD8 memory plate per donor.

The CDR3 is made up of 13 amino acids. Between the trimmed V and J ends, which lost 1 base and 8 bases, there was a span of 11 bases. Germline V gene lookup returns CDR1 MDHEN and CDR2 SYDVKM. Sorted-subset replicate PCR reactions were performed with approximately 200 ng DNA, corresponding to tens of thousands of T cell genomes. Assay: immunoSEQ multiplex PCR; the TCRdb copy retains only in-frame clones and omits some. The repertoire holds about 1.1 million clones, with more than 75% as singletons. This chain uses TRBV28 with TRBJ1-2; D unresolved. The material sequenced was memory CD4+ T cells from PBMCs. Documented subset: CD45RA-negative fraction. This receptor was taken from a man in his late teens or twenties in good health. Some clones in this sample may be carry-over from other donors' samples. The CDR3 here is CASSLSPPYGYTF. The CDR3 coding sequence is TGTGCCAGCAGTTTATCCCCTCCTTACGGCTACACCTTC.